These T cell receptor beta chains were read from a single sample in a study of post-analysis software for immune sequencing data. Via MiXCR, TCRdb re-called the PCR reads, giving one row per CDR3 protein. The table has about 200,000 distinct CDR3 sequences, approximately 28% seen once. Source material: blood. The receptors were sampled from a girl aged 2-17 years with multiple sclerosis. The CDR3 runs from the conserved cysteine through the conserved F or W. A D gene is named only where the DNA matches it firmly. Clone size is given for some rows only: seen once, a few or many times, or a class if the clone is expanded.

v_gene	abundance	d_gene	len	j_gene	CDR3nt	CDR3aa
TRBV28	-	TRBD1	18	TRBJ2-5	TGTACCAGCGCTCCGATTATCCTGGGAGTTCAGGGGGAAGAGACCCAGTACTTC	CTSAPIILGVQGEETQYF
TRBV11-2	few	TRBD1	13	TRBJ1-1	TGTGCCAGCAGCAAGGAACAGGGGACTGAAGCTTTCTTT	CASSKEQGTEAFF
TRBV10-3	many	-	12	TRBJ2-7	TGTGCCATCAGAGGGGAGACCTACGAGCAGTACTTC	CAIRGETYEQYF
TRBV4-2	-	TRBD2	16	TRBJ2-5	TGTGCCAGCAGCGCCGGGACTAGCGGGGGGCGGGAGACCCAGTACTTC	CASSAGTSGGRETQYF
TRBV4-1	many	-	17	TRBJ1-5	TGCGCCAGCAGCTATCCAGGAGGGTCCTACCGCAATCAGCCCCAGCATTTT	CASSYPGGSYRNQPQHF
TRBV5-1	many	TRBD1	14	TRBJ2-5	TGCGCCAGCAGCGCACGACAGGGGGCTTATGAGCAGTACTTC	CASSARQGAYEQYF
TRBV7-2	many	TRBD2	18	TRBJ2-3	TGTGCCAGCAGCTTCCCCCTGGGTGGTAGCGGGGTCACAGATACGCAGTATTTT	CASSFPLGGSGVTDTQYF
TRBV20-1	many	-	14	TRBJ2-1	TGCAGTGCCCCCCAGGGTTTTGCCTACAATGAGCAGTTCTTC	CSAPQGFAYNEQFF
TRBV20-1	many	TRBD2	12	TRBJ2-1	TGCAGTGCCCCGCGGGGGGCCAATGAGCAGTTCTTC	CSAPRGANEQFF
TRBV25-1	many	-	14	TRBJ2-1	TGTGCCAGCAGTGAAATTAGCTCCTACAATGAGCAGTTCTTC	CASSEISSYNEQFF
TRBV7-3	few	-	16	TRBJ1-6	TGTGCCAGCAGCTTATTAGGGGGCTCCTATAATTCACCCCTCCACTTT	CASSLLGGSYNSPLHF
TRBV6-6	many	-	15	TRBJ1-6	TGTGCCAGCACTGACAGGAGCTCCTATAATTCACCCCTCCACTTT	CASTDRSSYNSPLHF
TRBV2	-	-	13	TRBJ2-5	TGTGCCAGCAGGGTTCCGAGGGGGGAGACCCAGTACTTC	CASRVPRGETQYF
TRBV5-1	-	TRBD2	15	TRBJ2-3	TGCGCCAGCAGCTTGAGGAGCGGGATAGGTGATACGCAGTATTTT	CASSLRSGIGDTQYF
TRBV7-9	-	-	14	TRBJ1-1	TGTGCCAGCAGCGCGACCGGGAGGGACACTGAAGCTTTCTTT	CASSATGRDTEAFF
TRBV24-1	-	-	14	TRBJ1-5	TGTGCCACCAGTTCTACCGGTAGCAATCAGCCCCAGCATTTT	CATSSTGSNQPQHF
TRBV5-1	-	TRBD2	14	TRBJ2-3	TGCGCCAGCACCGGAGCGGGACTCACAGATACGCAGTATTTT	CASTGAGLTDTQYF
TRBV4-2	many	-	13	TRBJ2-4	TGTGCCAGCAGCCTCCGGGGGGCGGACATTCAGTACTTC	CASSLRGADIQYF
TRBV4-2	many	TRBD2	16	TRBJ2-7	TGTGCCAGCAGCCAAGAAATAGCGGGAGGGATATACGAGCAGTACTTC	CASSQEIAGGIYEQYF
TRBV3-1	-	TRBD1	15	TRBJ1-1	TGTGCCAGCAGCCAAGATCGACTGGGACAGAAAAAAGCTTTCTTT	CASSQDRLGQKKAFF
TRBV24-1	-	-	13	TRBJ2-7	TGTGCCACCAGTGATTTCGAGGGCTACGAGCAGTACTTC	CATSDFEGYEQYF
TRBV2	few	TRBD1	15	TRBJ1-1	TGTGCCAGCAGGCCCACAGGGGCTACAGGCACTGAAGCTTTCTTT	CASRPTGATGTEAFF
TRBV20-1	-	-	13	TRBJ1-1	TGCAGTAACTCAGGGGCTTCGAACACTGAAGCTTTCTTT	CSNSGASNTEAFF
TRBV29-1	many	TRBD2	12	TRBJ2-7	TGCAGCGTAGCGGGGGAGACCTACGAGCAGTACTTC	CSVAGETYEQYF
TRBV5-1	many	-	12	TRBJ2-3	TGCGCCAGCAGCGAACCACAGGGTCAGCAGTATTTT	CASSEPQGQQYF
TRBV12-3/TRBV12-4	-	TRBD1	14	TRBJ1-5	TGTGCCGGCAGCCCCCGGGACAGAAATCAGCCCCAGCATTTT	CAGSPRDRNQPQHF
TRBV5-6	-	-	14	TRBJ1-2	TGTGCCAGCAGCCTTGGTGTCGGAGACTATGGCTACACCTTC	CASSLGVGDYGYTF
TRBV5-1	once	-	14	TRBJ2-7	TGCGCCAGCCGGTCCGCGCGGGAAGACTACGAGCAGTACTTC	CASRSAREDYEQYF
TRBV11-2	-	-	12	TRBJ2-5	TGTGCCAGCAGCTTAGGGGCGGGGGCACAGTACTTC	CASSLGAGAQYF
TRBV7-8	-	-	15	TRBJ1-2	TGTGCCAGCAGCTTTTATACAGGGACTAACTATGGCTGCACCTTC	CASSFYTGTNYGCTF
TRBV7-8	-	-	14	TRBJ2-3	TGTGCCAGCAGCTTAGTACAGCAGTCAGATACGCAGTATTTT	CASSLVQQSDTQYF
TRBV5-7	few	TRBD2	16	TRBJ2-4	TGTGCCAGCAGCCCCCTGGGAGCGGGGGGGCTGAACATTCAGTACTTC	CASSPLGAGGLNIQYF
TRBV20-1	-	-	14	TRBJ2-3	TGCAGTGCTAGAGACTGGGGGGTCGGAGATACGCAGTATTTT	CSARDWGVGDTQYF
TRBV29-1	many	TRBD1	14	TRBJ1-5	TGCAGCGTTGAGACAGGGGTTGGCAATCAGCCCCAGCATTTT	CSVETGVGNQPQHF
TRBV20-1	many	-	15	TRBJ2-1	TGCAGTGCTAGAGACCGGATAAGCTCCTACAATGAGCAGTTCTTC	CSARDRISSYNEQFF
TRBV10-2	many	TRBD2	15	TRBJ2-1	TGCGCCAGCAGTCCGGGACTAAGCTCCTACAATGAGCAGTTCTTC	CASSPGLSSYNEQFF
TRBV29-1	-	-	14	TRBJ1-2	TGCAGCGTTGTTGGGGACAATTCTAACTATGGCTACACCTTC	CSVVGDNSNYGYTF
TRBV5-1	few	-	15	TRBJ1-1	TGCGCCAGCAGCTCCAGTCTACAGAGGAACACTGAAGCTTTCTTT	CASSSSLQRNTEAFF
TRBV6-5	-	TRBD2	16	TRBJ2-3	TGTGCCAGCAGTCGACTAGCGGGGCTAATCACAGATACGCAGTATTTT	CASSRLAGLITDTQYF
TRBV5-1	-	-	14	TRBJ1-1	TGCGCCAGCAGCTTGGTTCTAACGCCTCATGAAGCTTTCTTT	CASSLVLTPHEAFF
TRBV12-3/TRBV12-4	-	-	14	TRBJ1-2	TGTGCCAGCAGTTTAGATGGGACCAGCTATGGCTACACCTTC	CASSLDGTSYGYTF